A single sample is the source of the 8 T cell receptor beta chains below, sequenced in a study of T cell responses to AZD1222 COVID-19 vaccine. Sequenced by immunoSEQ multiplex PCR; TCRdb stores in-frame clones only, minus some. The sample lists tens of thousands of clones; approximately 91% were seen once. The specimen comprised peripheral blood, sampled on day 0 of AZD1222 vaccination. These receptors were taken from an adult in good health.

The chain has TRBV27 and TRBJ2-2; D is ambiguous. The CDR3 has 12 residues. Trimming shortened V by 3 bases and J by 4 bases, and 3 bases separated the two germline ends. The V gene's germline CDR1 is MNHEY and CDR2 SMNVEV (reference sequence). The CDR3 coding sequence is TGTGCCAGCAGTTTCCGCACCGGGGAGCTGTTTTTT. It encodes CASSFRTGELFF.

The chain joins TRBV5-1 to TRBJ2-5, with D perhaps given as TRBD1 or TRBD2 (5 bases each). The CDR3 consists of 15 residues. From germline, CDR1 is SGHRS and CDR2 YFSETQ. Trimming took off 3 bases at V and 3 bases at J, with 15 bases between the two ends. The CDR3 sequence is CASSSVLGVKETQYF. DNA for the CDR3: TGCGCCAGCAGCTCGGTTCTGGGGGTGAAAGAGACCCAGTACTTC.

The sample holds one count of this clone. The chain combines TRBV19 with TRBJ2-7; the match to TRBD2 covers 7 bases. CDR1 is LNHDA, CDR2 SQIVND, per germline (reference sequence). The CDR3 length is 15 residues. V was pared by 5 bases and J by 1 base, with 8 bases of the junction left unmatched. The CDR3 loop is CASSGAGEWSYEQYF. For the CDR3, the DNA is TGTGCCAGTAGTGGTGCGGGGGAATGGTCCTACGAGCAGTACTTC.

This clone was seen only once. This chain uses TRBV24-1 with TRBJ1-5; 10 bases map to TRBD1. There are 15 residues in the CDR3. Losses at the gene ends were 6 bases for V and 2 bases for J; bases not matched to a gene: 3. Germline lookup yields CDR1 KGHDR and CDR2 SFDVKD. The chain's CDR3 is CATSPGTGGNQPQHF. Here the CDR3 DNA reads TGTGCCACCAGTCCCGGGACAGGGGGCAATCAGCCCCAGCATTTT.

This clone has just a few counts. The genes are TRBV19 and TRBJ1-5; D not resolved. CDR1 is LNHDA and CDR2 is SQIVND in the germline V gene (reference sequence). Trimming pared 2 bases from V and 4 bases from J, leaving 9 bases between. The CDR3 consists of 14 residues. The CDR3 is CASSIRFGNQPQHF. CDR3 DNA sequence: TGTGCCAGTAGTATAAGGTTCGGAAATCAGCCCCAGCATTTT.

The chain links TRBV6-5 to TRBJ1-3; D gene uncertain. V was trimmed by 0 bases and J by 4 bases, leaving 7 bases between them. Germline V gene lookup returns CDR1 MNHEY and CDR2 SVGAGI. CDR3 length equals 14 residues. The CDR3 coding sequence is TGTGCCAGCAGTTACTCGAAAGGGGGAAACACCATATATTTT. This encodes CASSYSKGGNTIYF.

The chain combines TRBV9 with TRBJ2-3; 11 bases line up with TRBD2. The V gene end was trimmed by 0 bases and the J gene end by 2 bases; junction bases not matched to a gene: 5. Germline CDR1 is SGDLS and CDR2 is YYNGEE. This CDR3 is 17 amino acids long. In nucleotides, the CDR3 is TGTGCCAGCAGCGTAGGTCTAGCGGGGGGAATCACAGATACGCAGTATTTT. This sequence encodes CASSVGLAGGITDTQYF.

This rearrangement joins TRBV6-5 to TRBJ1-6; a weak D match, TRBD1 (6 bases). V was trimmed by 2 bases and J by 6 bases, leaving 14 bases between them. Germline-derived CDR1 and CDR2 are MNHEY and SVGAGI. The length of the CDR3 is 16 residues. The CDR3 sequence: CASSYDRGRGNSPLHF. For the CDR3, the DNA is TGTGCCAGCAGTTACGACCGGGGGCGAGGTAATTCACCCCTCCACTTT.